The T cell receptor beta chain under discussion was sequenced for a study of HIV-infected patients and healthy controls. Study findings and constraints: Compared with untreated HIV+ repertoires, healthy controls showed roughly threefold more distinct CDR3s and higher Shannon diversity.

The CDR3 is 14 residues long. Germline loops: CDR1 KGHSH, CDR2 LQKENI. Trimming cost V 5 bases and J 3 bases; bases outside gene matches: 6. No cell fractionation was done, so the repertoire covers all unsorted peripheral blood T cells. RNA came from more than 2 ml of peripheral blood. cDNA was made from 400 to 500 ng RNA using alpha and beta constant primers. Alpha and beta chain libraries were made separately by chain-specific third strand synthesis with multiplexing indices. TCRdb ran MiXCR on the 5' RACE reads and lists one entry per CDR3 protein. The table lists roughly 18,000 distinct CDR3 sequences, around 8.2% of them singletons. This clonotype was seen ten or more times. No antigen is known for it.

The chain carries TRBV18 and TRBJ2-7, with 8 bases aligning to TRBD2. The sample taken for sequencing was blood. The sequence was collected from an adult in good health. CDR3 loop: CASSAGLAGYEQYF. Here the CDR3 DNA reads TGTGCCAGCTCAGCAGGACTAGCAGGCTACGAGCAGTACTTC.